This paragraph covers one T cell receptor (beta chain) sequence. Its specificity is unknown. This entry belongs to a study of cytotoxic CD8 clonotypes in ibrutinib-treated CLL. Whole-study results and caveats: Clonality rose at ibrutinib response, held steady in sustained remission, and fell toward baseline at progression. Measured clonality at baseline was greater than in age-matched healthy donors and tracked with circulating CD8+ T-cell counts.

The germline gives CDR1 MDHEN, CDR2 SYDVKM. This CDR3 has 13 amino acids. The table came from immunoSEQ multiplex PCR; TCRdb's copy has only in-frame clones and leaves some out. This table has about 50,000 clones, approximately 54% appearing once. The genes are TRBV28 and TRBJ2-2; no reliable D call. This clonotype originated in a human donor with chronic lymphocytic leukemia. Sequenced material: PBMCs, taken at disease progression, from a patient treated with ibrutinib. DNA of the CDR3: TGTGTCATAACCAACGCGAACACCGGGGAGCTGTTTTTT. Translated, it gives CVITNANTGELFF.